The 7 T cell receptor beta chains below all came from one sample that was sequenced in a study of post-analysis software for immune sequencing data. Unique molecular identifiers had been added to the TCR beta cDNA libraries. One entry per CDR3 protein, called by TCRdb with MiXCR from the PCR reads. The sample lists some 500,000 distinct CDR3 sequences, nearly 45% occurring once. Study-wide results and caveats: In patients, about 5 TRBV segments were more frequent than in controls, with TRBV5-6, TRBV5-1 and TRBV20-1 among them.

Their antigens are not known. Material: blood. These receptors were obtained from a girl between 10 and 17 years old with multiple sclerosis.

This clonotype occurred a few times. The genes are TRBV4-1 and TRBJ2-6, with D possibly being TRBD1 (7 bases). Germline lookup yields CDR1 MGHRA and CDR2 YSYEKL. The CDR3 has 21 amino acids. Trimming took off 1 base at V and 0 bases at J, with 22 bases between the two ends. The DNA for the CDR3 is TGCGCCAGCAGCCAAGTTGGTCAGGGGGGTAGCCAAAGCTCTGGGGCCAACGTCCTGACTTTC. Protein product: CASSQVGQGGSQSSGANVLTF.

The chain employs TRBV5-1 and TRBJ1-3; D is undetermined. Germline V gene data show CDR1 as SGHRS and CDR2 as YFSETQ. This CDR3 is built from 16 residues. The ends were cut back, 0 bases at V and 0 bases at J, with 10 bases in the middle. The CDR3 spells CASSLVVADSGNTIYF. CDR3 nucleotides: TGCGCCAGCAGCTTGGTAGTGGCAGACTCTGGAAACACCATATATTTT.

The V call is TRBV5-1, the J call TRBJ2-4; the D gene is possibly TRBD2 (5 bases). Gene TRBJ2-5 matches the end of the DNA better, so the J call may be wrong. Germline V gives CDR1 SGHRS, CDR2 YFSETQ. The CDR3 spans 15 residues. CDR3 coding DNA: TGCGCCAGCAGCTTGGTTGGCGGGCTTGGTGAGACCCAGTACTTC. It encodes CASSLVGGLGETQYF.

Concerning this clonotype itself: A read error may be the cause here, since a much bigger clone is one base away. The chain is built from TRBV3-1 and TRBJ2-7; 10 nucleotides match TRBD1. V lost 4 bases and J lost 5; bases outside the gene matches: 2. Germline assignment: CDR1 LGHDT and CDR2 YNNKEL (reference sequence). This CDR3 region has 13 residues. CDR3 sequence: CASSPTGGNEQYF. The CDR3 coding sequence is TGTGCCAGCAGCCCGACAGGGGGCAACGAGCAGTACTTC.

CDR3 sequence (DNA): TGCAGTGCTAGGTCTCCACTAGCGACCGAGCAGTACTTC. This sequence encodes CSARSPLATEQYF. The chain is built from TRBV20-1 and TRBJ2-7, with 7 bases lining up with TRBD2. The germline V gene encodes CDR1 DFQATT and CDR2 SNEGSKA (reference sequence). Trimming at V came to 3 bases and at J to 6 bases, leaving 8 bases not matched to a gene. There are 13 residues in the CDR3.

The rearrangement links TRBV25-1 to TRBJ2-1; 10 nucleotides align to TRBD2. This CDR3 region has 14 residues. The germline gives CDR1 MGHDK, CDR2 SYGVNS. Losses at the gene ends were 4 bases for V and 9 bases for J; bases not matched to a gene: 6. This CDR3 reads CASSVTSGLGEQFF. Written as DNA, the CDR3 is TGTGCCAGCAGTGTGACTAGCGGGTTAGGTGAGCAGTTCTTC. The full variable domain, its missing parts supplied by reference TRBV25-1 and TRBJ2-1, is EADIYQTPRYLVIGTGKKITLECSQTMGHDKMYWYQQDPGMELHLIHYSYGVNSTEKGDLSSESTVSRIRTEHFPLTLESARPSHTSQYLCASSVTSGLGEQFFGPGTRLTVL.

A few counts support this clonotype. CDR3 loop: CASSYSGQDYEQYF. In nucleotides, the CDR3 is TGTGCCAGCAGTTACTCCGGACAGGACTACGAGCAGTACTTC. The chain is built from TRBV6-6 and TRBJ2-7; 7 nucleotides align to TRBD1. Trimming removed 0 bases from V and 3 bases from J; junction bases left unmatched: 2. From germline, CDR1 is MNHNY and CDR2 SVGAGI (reference sequence). The CDR3 runs 14 residues.